This T cell receptor (beta chain) was identified during a study of vaccination and CD4 T cells after COVID-19. As for this clonotype: Its specificity is not known.

V was trimmed by 1 base and J by 0 bases, leaving 4 bases between them. The CDR3 runs to 14 residues. CDR1 and CDR2 (germline): LNHNV, YYDKDF (reference sequence). Described treatment: approximately 9-day PBMC culture with coronavirus spike peptide pools or control peptides (ViraFEST assay). Cultured CD4+ T-cell DNA underwent Oncomine TCR Beta short-read sequencing. One entry per CDR3 protein results from TCRdb running MiXCR on the PCR reads. Among about 9,000 distinct CDR3 sequences listed, 48% were seen once. The clonotype comes from a human donor who had recovered from COVID-19. The specimen sequenced was CD4+ T cells from blood, cultured in vitro. V usage is TRBV15 and J usage is TRBJ2-4; D remains ambiguous. DNA for the CDR3: TGTGCCACCAGCAGAGGTGTAGCCAAAAACATTCAGTACTTC. Translation: CATSRGVAKNIQYF. Together with reference TRBV15 and TRBJ2-4, the CDR3 gives the full variable domain: DAMVIQNPRYQVTQFGKPVTLSCSQTLNHNVMYWYQQKSSQAPKLLFHYYDKDFNNEADTPDNFQSRRPNTSFCFLDIRSPGLGDTAMYLCATSRGVAKNIQYFGAGTRLSVL.